What follows are 2 T cell receptor beta chains derived from one specimen sequenced in a study of blood T cell repertoires in COVID-19. Only in-frame clones appear in the TCRdb table, and some are missing; sequencing was by immunoSEQ multiplex PCR. The sample lists about 350,000 clones, about 90% occurring once. Sequencing used PBMCs or T cells enriched from blood (not recorded which). These receptors were collected from a woman younger than 45 who had recovered from COVID-19.

The chain joins TRBV25-1 to TRBJ2-5; unclear D gene. The CDR3 loop spans 11 amino acids. Germline V gene sequence: CDR1 MGHDK, CDR2 SYGVNS. The ends were cut back, 3 bases at V and 14 bases at J, with 13 bases in the middle. The CDR3 DNA follows: TGTGCCAGCAGTGAGACACCCGTTAAATACTTC. It codes for CASSETPVKYF.

The chain recombines TRBV6-4 with TRBJ2-1; 9 bases fit TRBD2. The CDR3 is made up of 15 amino acids. CDR1 and CDR2 from the germline V gene are MRHNA and SNTAGT. After removal of 6 bases from V and 2 bases from J, the junction contained 5 bases not matched to a gene. CDR3 in DNA: TGTGCCAGCAGCCCTAGCGGGGCCCCCTACAATGAGCAGTTCTTC. Its protein is CASSPSGAPYNEQFF.